This is a list of T cell receptor beta chains from one sample in a study of T cell responses to AZD1222 COVID-19 vaccine. Profiled with immunoSEQ multiplex PCR; TCRdb holds only in-frame clones, not every one. The table shows about 120,000 clones, with about 90% occurring only once. The sequencing used peripheral blood, collected on day 0 of AZD1222 vaccination. Receptors originate from an adult in good health. Both conserved end residues are trimmed from each CDR3.

V,J,CDR3
TRBV7-2,TRBJ1-2,ASSLRQTNYGYT
TRBV18,TRBJ1-2,ASSPGMGVARGYT
TRBV4-1,TRBJ1-1,ASSQDVWGAGTTEAF
TRBV2,TRBJ1-1,ASRGLENTEAF
TRBV5-4,TRBJ1-6,ASSQGESNSPLH
TRBV28,TRBJ2-3,ASSSPGAADTQY
TRBV29-1,TRBJ1-6,SAPGQGNSPLH
TRBV4-2,TRBJ2-3,ASSQVKGVGHTDTQY
TRBV19,TRBJ2-7,ASSPGRGEQY
TRBV5-6,TRBJ1-2,ASSLSFGTLGYT
TRBV5-6,TRBJ1-1,ASSQRTDLNTEAF
TRBV18,TRBJ1-5,ASSRSTQGGNQPQH
TRBV7-2,TRBJ1-5,ASSVGRINQPQH